The 20 T cell receptor beta chains reported below all come from one sample, sequenced in a study of Graves' ophthalmopathy and Graves' hyperthyroidism. Amplification of the TCR beta CDR3 regions used RNA transcripts (as template). RT-PCR was first run with HTBI primers, then multiplex PCR in a second round. TCRdb reprocessed the multiplex PCR reads with MiXCR, giving one entry per CDR3 protein. The table includes 400,000 to 500,000 distinct CDR3 sequences, under 25% detected once. The source material was peripheral blood. The receptors come from a woman aged 18-29 years with stable Graves' hyperthyroidism.

The genes are TRBV7-9 and TRBJ1-5; D might be TRBD1 (6 bases). The V gene lost 1 base and the J gene lost 5 bases, with 9 bases spanning the gap. The CDR3 extends over 14 amino acids. Germline V gives CDR1 SEHNR, CDR2 FQNEAQ (reference sequence). The DNA for the CDR3 is TGTGCCAGCAGCTTAGGCAGGGGAGATCAGCCCCAGCATTTT. Its protein product is CASSLGRGDQPQHF.

This clonotype occurred many times. The CDR3 nucleotides read TGTGCCAGCAGTGAAGGCCTAGTCAACTACGAGCAGTACTTC. Its protein is CASSEGLVNYEQYF. The V call is TRBV2, the J call TRBJ2-7; D uncertain. The V gene's germline CDR1 is SNHLY and CDR2 FYNNEI. The CDR3 loop spans 14 amino acids. V lost 1 base to trimming and J lost 3 bases, with 10 bases between them. The entire variable domain, with the rest obtained from reference TRBV2 and TRBJ2-7, is as follows: EPEVTQTPSHQVTQMGQEVILRCVPISNHLYFYWYRQILGQKVEFLVSFYNNEISEKSEIFDDQFSVERPDGSNFTLKIRSTKLEDSAMYFCASSEGLVNYEQYFGPGTRLTVT.

The sample holds a few counts of this clonotype. The chain couples TRBV18 to TRBJ1-6; D not resolved. The CDR3 has 15 residues. V lost 3 bases and J lost 5, with 11 bases in between. Germline CDR1 KGHSH, CDR2 LQKENI. CDR3 protein: CASSPLNSDNSPLHF. CDR3 nucleotides: TGTGCCAGCTCACCCCTTAATTCGGATAATTCACCCCTCCACTTT.

This clonotype was recorded at least ten times. The rearrangement uses TRBV6-5 and TRBJ2-2; D is ambiguous. The CDR3 covers 14 residues. Germline V CDR1 and CDR2: MNHEY, SVGAGI. The germline V and J ends were trimmed by 0 bases and 5 bases, with 7 bases remaining between them. CDR3 DNA sequence: TGTGCCAGCAGTTACTCGCCCAAAACCGGGGAGCTGTTTTTT. Its translation is CASSYSPKTGELFF.

The V and J genes are TRBV6-1 and TRBJ1-3; tentatively, D is TRBD1 (6 bases). Germline CDR1 and CDR2: MNHNS and SASEGT. The CDR3 loop spans 16 amino acids. Trimming stripped 5 bases from V and 0 bases from J, with 14 bases between. The CDR3 region has the DNA TGTGCCAGCAGTCAGACAGGACCCCACTCTGGAAACACCATATATTTT. It yields the protein CASSQTGPHSGNTIYF.

Ten or more counts support this clonotype. This chain joins TRBV12-3 or TRBV12-4 and TRBJ2-4; D perhaps matches TRBD1 (5 bases). Trimming pared 5 bases from V and 5 bases from J, leaving 19 bases between. There are 16 residues in the CDR3. The CDR3 region is CASSQAGRILQNIQYF. The CDR3, as DNA: TGTGCCAGCAGTCAAGCAGGGCGTATTCTCCAAAACATTCAGTACTTC.

This clonotype was detected many times. Possible read error: a much larger clone is one base away. The chain joins TRBV6-1 to TRBJ2-2, with 8 bases matching TRBD2. The CDR3 spans 15 residues. V lost 7 bases, J lost 2 bases, and 6 bases stayed unmatched. Per the germline V gene, CDR1 is MNHNS and CDR2 is SASEGT. The CDR3 sequence is CASNISGINTGELFF. The DNA for the CDR3 is TGTGCCAGCAATATTAGCGGGATAAACACCGGGGAGCTGTTTTTT.

This clonotype was recorded many times. This sequence joins TRBV30 and TRBJ2-7; D possibly corresponds to TRBD2 (6 bases). The CDR3 runs to 16 residues. Trimming removed 2 bases at V and 0 bases at J, with 17 bases between. Germline-derived CDR1 and CDR2 are GTSNPN and SVGIG (reference sequence). The CDR3 sequence is CAWSPSLAFSSYEQYF. For the CDR3, the DNA is TGTGCCTGGAGTCCATCCCTAGCGTTCAGCTCCTACGAGCAGTACTTC. Complete variable domain (other parts from reference TRBV30 and TRBJ2-7): SQTIHQWPATLVQPVGSPLSLECTVEGTSNPNLYWYRQAAGRGLQLLFYSVGIGQISSEVPQNLSASRPQDRQFILSSKKLLLSDSGFYLCAWSPSLAFSSYEQYFGPGTRLTVT.

This clonotype was picked up many times. The chain employs TRBV30 and TRBJ2-7; TRBD1 is a possible D gene (6 bases). The CDR3 length is 11 residues. The V end was cut by 0 bases, the J end by 8 bases, with 8 bases between. Germline CDR1 GTSNPN, CDR2 SVGIG (reference sequence). CDR3 in amino acids: CAWSVQGQQYF. CDR3 bases: TGTGCCTGGAGTGTACAGGGCCAGCAGTACTTC.

This clonotype was detected ten times or more. This chain joins TRBV6-4 and TRBJ2-2; no firm D call. Looked up from germline, CDR1 is MRHNA and CDR2 is SNTAGT. V lost 4 bases and J 0 bases, leaving 3 bases between the germline ends. This CDR3 comprises 13 residues. Here the CDR3 DNA reads TGTGCCAGCAGTGCCTCGAACACCGGGGAGCTGTTTTTT. It is translated as CASSASNTGELFF.

This clonotype was picked up many times. V is TRBV27 and J is TRBJ2-7; a possible D gene is TRBD1 (6 bases). The germline gives CDR1 MNHEY, CDR2 SMNVEV (reference sequence). The V and J ends lost 4 bases and 2 bases respectively, with 12 bases between them. The CDR3 is 14 residues long. CDR3 in amino acids: CASSSWDTTYEQYF. CDR3 coding DNA: TGTGCCAGCAGTTCTTGGGACACAACCTACGAGCAGTACTTC.

This clonotype was seen at least ten times. This chain uses TRBV28 with TRBJ1-1; the D is unclear. The CDR3 consists of 12 residues. Germline lookup yields CDR1 MDHEN and CDR2 SYDVKM. V lost 4 bases, J lost 5 bases, and 8 bases lay in between. Written as DNA, the CDR3 is TGTGCCAGCAGTTCGTCCCCAACTGAAGCTTTCTTT. Amino acid sequence: CASSSSPTEAFF.

In its sample, this clonotype was seen many times. V and J are TRBV28 and TRBJ1-5; 8 nucleotides align to TRBD1. Germline-derived CDR1 and CDR2 are MDHEN and SYDVKM. This CDR3 has 18 residues. Trimming took 5 bases from V and 1 from J; bases not matched to a gene: 13. The CDR3 spells CASSPPSGGWDSNQPQHF. In DNA form, the CDR3 reads TGTGCCAGCAGTCCACCTTCAGGGGGCTGGGACAGCAATCAGCCCCAGCATTTT.

The chain carries TRBV29-1 and TRBJ1-1, with 9 bases identical to TRBD1. The J segment lost 6 bases and the V segment lost 7 bases, leaving 6 bases of the junction unmatched. This CDR3 is built from 12 residues. Germline V CDR1 and CDR2: SQVTM, ANQGSEA. The CDR3 nucleotides are TGCAGCGGCCGGGGACAGGGAGCTGAAGCTTTCTTT. Its protein product is CSGRGQGAEAFF. The full variable domain, its missing parts supplied by reference TRBV29-1 and TRBJ1-1, is SAVISQKPSRDICQRGTSLTIQCQVDSQVTMMFWYRQQPGQSLTLIATANQGSEATYESGFVIDKFPISRPNLTFSTLTVSNMSPEDSSIYLCSGRGQGAEAFFGQGTRLTVV.

This clonotype has ten or more counts. The genes are TRBV27 and TRBJ2-2; D is possibly TRBD1 (5 bases). Germline CDR1 reads MNHEY; CDR2 reads SMNVEV (reference sequence). The CDR3 contains 13 residues. Trimming left V 5 bases short and J 4 bases short, with 8 bases between. CDR3 DNA: TGTGCCAGCAGTCCTAGGGGCACCGGGGAGCTGTTTTTT. It translates to CASSPRGTGELFF.

This clonotype was recorded many times. The chain recombines TRBV6-5 with TRBJ2-7, with 8 bases fitting TRBD1. The CDR3 sequence is 13 residues long. With 4 bases clipped from V and 7 bases from J, the junction kept 6 bases outside the gene matches. Germline V gene lookup returns CDR1 MNHEY and CDR2 SVGAGI. CDR3 DNA sequence: TGTGCCAGCAGTTCCGGGACAGGAAGGGAGCAGTACTTC. Translation gives CASSSGTGREQYF.

This chain links TRBV5-1 with TRBJ2-5, with 10 bases matching TRBD1. Trimming removed 2 bases from V and 3 bases from J; junction bases left unmatched: 4. Germline CDR1 reads SGHRS; CDR2 reads YFSETQ. The CDR3 length is 15 residues. CDR3 region: CASSFDRGQEETQYF. Here the CDR3 DNA reads TGCGCCAGCAGCTTCGACAGGGGGCAAGAAGAGACCCAGTACTTC.

This clonotype was counted a few times. The chain combines TRBV6-2 or TRBV6-3 with TRBJ2-7, with D possibly TRBD2 on 5 matching bases. Germline V lookup: CDR1 MNHEY, CDR2 SVGEGT. V lost 5 bases and J 6 bases, leaving 17 bases between the germline ends. CDR3 length: 14 residues. The CDR3 sequence is CASSHPADRGEQYF. The DNA for the CDR3 is TGTGCCAGCAGTCACCCCGCGGACCGGGGCGAGCAGTACTTC.

This clonotype was recorded at least ten times. The rearrangement links TRBV12-3 or TRBV12-4 to TRBJ1-2, with TRBD1 as a possible D gene (6 bases). The CDR3 runs to 12 residues. The germline V and J ends were trimmed by 6 bases and 6 bases, with 11 bases remaining between them. The CDR3 DNA sequence: TGTGCCAGCAGCCACAGGGTCGATGGCTACACCTTC. Residues: CASSHRVDGYTF.

There are many counts of this clonotype. This chain joins TRBV7-8 and TRBJ2-7; a possible D gene is TRBD2 (6 bases). V was cut by 8 bases and J by 3 bases, with 20 bases left in between. CDR1 and CDR2 (germline): SGHVS, FQNEAQ. The CDR3 runs to 15 residues. In DNA, the CDR3 is TGTGCCAGCTCGCCCCCCGGTCGGGAGCTCTACGAGCAGTACTTC. It is translated as CASSPPGRELYEQYF.